This T cell receptor beta chain appears in the sequencing data of a study of T cells in Graves' hyperthyroidism and ophthalmopathy. General study findings and limits: Ophthalmopathy was identified by the model a median roughly six months ahead of onset.

V gave up 3 bases and J gave up 1 base, with 13 bases separating them. Germline loops: CDR1 MGHRA, CDR2 YSYEKL. The CDR3 consists of 16 residues. Remarks on this clonotype: What it binds is not known.

The source material, RNA transcripts, was used to amplify TCR beta CDR3 regions. When the TCR CDR3 underwent first-round RT-PCR, the HTBI primer set was used. One entry per CDR3 protein results from TCRdb running MiXCR on the multiplex PCR reads. In the table there are approximately 640,000 distinct CDR3 sequences, about 18% of which are singletons. Diagnoses were established using clinical symptoms, serum thyroxine and TRAb, thyroid ultrasound and orbital computed tomography. J is TRBJ1-5 and V is TRBV4-1; D is perhaps TRBD1 (6 bases). The sequence was collected from a man between 50 and 59 years old with Graves' hyperthyroidism. Sequencing used blood. The CDR3 loop reads CASSQLTGPSNQPQHF. The CDR3 bases are TGCGCCAGCAGCCAGCTGACAGGACCAAGCAATCAGCCCCAGCATTTT.